Listed below are T cell receptor beta chains from one sample, sequenced in a study of T cells in localized non-small cell lung cancer. Clones were sequenced by immunoSEQ multiplex PCR, and TCRdb holds only the in-frame ones, with some missing. Of 100,000 to 150,000 clones in the sample, around 92% are singletons; the top ten hold around 1.5%. This sample comprised peripheral blood, obtained before any cancer treatment. Receptors were obtained from an older female donor with stage I lung adenocarcinoma. Each CDR3 is given with its conserved first and last residue. A D gene is named only where the DNA matches it firmly. Clone size is not always given. Where it is, it says once, few, many or a class for expanded clones.

len	v_gene	d_gene	abundance	j_gene	CDR3aa	CDR3nt
17	TRBV27	-	once	TRBJ1-3	CASSLSTIPPLGNTIYF	TGTGCCAGCAGTTTATCCACCATCCCACCGTTAGGAAACACCATATATTTT
12	TRBV5-1	-	-	TRBJ2-5	CASSLDVETQYF	TGCGCCAGCAGCTTGGATGTAGAGACCCAGTACTTC
13	TRBV29-1	-	-	TRBJ1-2	CSVSWGGWNGYTF	TGCAGCGTCTCCTGGGGCGGGTGGAATGGCTACACCTTC
14	TRBV10-1	TRBD2	-	TRBJ2-1	CASSELLAGSRQFF	TGCGCCAGCAGTGAGTTACTAGCGGGGAGTCGGCAGTTCTTC
12	TRBV2	-	-	TRBJ2-7	CASSAPKNEQYF	TGTGCCAGCAGTGCCCCCAAGAACGAGCAGTACTTC
13	TRBV19	-	-	TRBJ1-1	CASSIDSDTEAFF	TGTGCCAGTAGTATAGATTCAGACACTGAAGCTTTCTTT
14	TRBV28	-	-	TRBJ2-7	CASSSPGRRYEQYF	TGTGCCAGCAGTTCCCCGGGTAGGCGGTACGAGCAGTACTTC
15	TRBV28	-	few	TRBJ2-4	CASSFLGISQNIQYF	TGTGCCAGCAGTTTCCTCGGGATCTCGCAAAACATTCAGTACTTC
11	TRBV29-1	-	-	TRBJ2-7	CSASGSYEQYF	TGCAGCGCTTCTGGATCCTACGAGCAGTACTTC
15	TRBV6-1	-	-	TRBJ1-2	CASSPDISSNYGYTF	TGTGCCAGCAGTCCGGACATTTCCTCGAACTATGGCTACACCTTC
18	TRBV9	-	few	TRBJ2-6	CASSGSQLKGSGANVLTF	TGTGCCAGCAGCGGTTCACAACTAAAGGGCTCTGGGGCCAACGTCCTGACTTTC
18	TRBV19	TRBD1	-	TRBJ1-2	CASSSVGQGMPVGYGYTF	TGTGCCAGTAGTAGCGTGGGACAGGGAATGCCGGTGGGCTATGGCTACACCTTC
13	TRBV6-1	-	-	TRBJ1-5	CASSDYREQPQHF	TGTGCCAGCAGTGATTACAGGGAGCAGCCCCAGCATTTT